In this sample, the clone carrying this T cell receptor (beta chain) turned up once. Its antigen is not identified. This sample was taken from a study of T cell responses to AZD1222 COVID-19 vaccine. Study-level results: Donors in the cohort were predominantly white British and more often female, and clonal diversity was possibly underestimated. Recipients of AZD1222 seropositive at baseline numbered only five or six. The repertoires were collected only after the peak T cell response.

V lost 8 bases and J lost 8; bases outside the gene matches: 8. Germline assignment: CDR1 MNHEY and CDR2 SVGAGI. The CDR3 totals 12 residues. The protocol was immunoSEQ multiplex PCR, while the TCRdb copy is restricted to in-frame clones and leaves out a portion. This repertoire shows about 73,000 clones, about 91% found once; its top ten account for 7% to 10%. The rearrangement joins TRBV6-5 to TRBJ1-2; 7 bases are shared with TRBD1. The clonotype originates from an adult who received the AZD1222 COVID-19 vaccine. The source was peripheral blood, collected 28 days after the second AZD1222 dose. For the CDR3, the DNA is TGTGCCAGCGTAGGGGGCTCCGGAGGCTACACCTTC. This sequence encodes CASVGGSGGYTF.